The rows below give T cell receptor beta chains drawn from one sample of a study of blood T cell repertoires in COVID-19. Here immunoSEQ multiplex PCR was the method, and the copy in TCRdb shows in-frame clones only, minus some. The sample lists fewer than 400,000 clones; approximately 90% were seen once. Sequencing input: PBMCs or T cells enriched from blood (not recorded which). Source of these receptors: a woman aged 50 to 65 who had recovered from COVID-19. The conserved cysteine and the conserved F or W are not part of the CDR3 here.

V: TRBV11-2; J: TRBJ2-7; CDR3: ASSLDRAGEQY
V: TRBV14; J: TRBJ2-3; CDR3: ASSQGPPGLASDTQY
V: TRBV7-8; J: TRBJ1-2; CDR3: ASSRQSYGYT
V: TRBV23-1; J: TRBJ1-5; CDR3: ASSQGTGHNQPQH
V: TRBV7-2; J: TRBJ1-2; CDR3: ASSNQQGYT
V: TRBV6-5; J: TRBJ1-1; CDR3: ASSSTGSRTEAF
V: TRBV28; J: TRBJ2-4; CDR3: ASSLYGDIQY
V: TRBV5-4; J: TRBJ1-4; CDR3: ASSLDPGQGNEKLF
V: TRBV7-2; J: TRBJ2-7; CDR3: ASSLSGGLSYEQY
V: TRBV19; J: TRBJ1-6; CDR3: ASSPDRDSPLH
V: TRBV3-1/TRBV3-2; J: TRBJ2-7; CDR3: ASSQDFGGPYEQY
V: TRBV16; J: TRBJ1-2; CDR3: ASSQTAPRYGYT
V: TRBV5-1; J: TRBJ1-2; CDR3: ASSLTGTGDHGYT
V: TRBV15; J: TRBJ2-7; CDR3: ATSRDYYEQY
V: TRBV4-1; J: TRBJ2-7; CDR3: ASSLSGGSYEQY
V: TRBV27; J: TRBJ1-1; CDR3: ASSFGGPISEAF
V: TRBV6-5; J: TRBJ1-5; CDR3: ASSLDRFNQPQH